These 23 T cell receptor beta chains came from one sample sequenced in a study of post-analysis software for immune sequencing data. These receptors are not linked to any known antigen. Researchers reported that TCR beta cDNA libraries carried unique molecular identifiers. TCRdb ran MiXCR on the PCR reads and lists one entry per CDR3 protein. The sample includes under 900,000 distinct CDR3 sequences, around 53% of them seen just once. Study-wide results and limits: Patients showed TRBV5-6, TRBV5-1 and TRBV20-1 among roughly 5 TRBV segments more frequent than in controls.

Sample: blood. These receptors all stem from a girl aged 5-17 years with multiple sclerosis.

This clonotype occurred a few times. V gene TRBV29-1 combines with J gene TRBJ2-5; either TRBD1 or TRBD2 may supply D (6 bases each). Germline assignment: CDR1 SQVTM and CDR2 ANQGSEA. Trimming cost V 3 bases and J 1 base, with 12 bases left between them. The CDR3 loop spans 14 amino acids. The CDR3 sequence is CSVEGGRAQETQYF. The CDR3 region has the DNA TGCAGCGTTGAGGGGGGCAGAGCCCAAGAGACCCAGTACTTC.

The chain carries TRBV29-1 and TRBJ1-2; 7 bases are shared with TRBD1. The length of the CDR3 is 13 residues. With 4 bases clipped from V and 7 bases from J, the junction kept 9 bases outside the gene matches. Looked up from germline, CDR1 is SQVTM and CDR2 is ANQGSEA. Here the CDR3 DNA reads TGCAGCGTTGTCAGGGGGGGTCAGGTTGGCTACACCTTC. The encoded protein is CSVVRGGQVGYTF.

The CDR3 bases are TGTGCCTGGAGTATAAGGGTCGAGCAGTACTTC. Translation: CAWSIRVEQYF. This rearrangement joins TRBV30 to TRBJ2-4; D is ambiguous. The better agreement between TRBJ2-7 and the DNA end casts doubt on the J call. From germline, CDR1 is GTSNPN and CDR2 SVGIG (reference sequence). The CDR3 extends over 11 amino acids.

V usage is TRBV29-1 and J usage is TRBJ2-4; 10 positions match TRBD1. The assigned J gene may be wrong: the sequence end matches TRBJ2-7 better. The CDR3 loop spans 14 amino acids. Germline-derived CDR1 and CDR2 are SQVTM and ANQGSEA. The CDR3 nucleotides are TGCAGCGTTGCTCCGGGACAGGGGCCCTACGAGCAGTACTTC. Residues: CSVAPGQGPYEQYF.

This sequence joins TRBV6-4 and TRBJ2-1; 8 bases are a match to TRBD2. CDR3 length: 14 residues. Trimming at V came to 2 bases and at J to 8 bases, leaving 5 bases not matched to a gene. Germline V CDR1 and CDR2: MRHNA, SNTAGT. The CDR3 region is CASSDRGGLDEQFF. The CDR3 DNA sequence: TGTGCCAGCAGTGACCGGGGGGGCCTTGATGAGCAGTTCTTC.

The CDR3 sequence: CASTDWGKQGNYGYTF. The CDR3 coding sequence is TGTGCCAGCACCGACTGGGGCAAACAAGGGAACTATGGCTACACCTTC. V gene TRBV12-3 or TRBV12-4 combines with J gene TRBJ1-2; tentatively, D is TRBD1 (5 bases). The CDR3 sequence is 16 residues long. Deletions cut 7 bases from V and 2 bases from J, with 20 bases between.

This chain uses TRBV29-1 with TRBJ2-7, with TRBD1 matching 10 bases. This CDR3 has 14 residues. V lost 1 base, J lost 4 bases, and 4 bases stayed unmatched. CDR1 and CDR2 from the germline V gene are SQVTM and ANQGSEA. CDR3 sequence: CSVEGTGGLYEQYF. The CDR3 DNA is TGCAGCGTTGAAGGGACAGGGGGTCTGTACGAGCAGTACTTC.

The chain couples TRBV29-1 to TRBJ1-2; D perhaps matches TRBD1 (6 bases). Germline V CDR1 and CDR2: SQVTM, ANQGSEA. The CDR3 contains 13 residues. V was pared by 7 bases and J by 0 bases, with 12 bases between. The CDR3 spells CSAGHQANYGYTF. CDR3 nucleotide sequence: TGCAGCGCGGGACATCAAGCTAACTATGGCTACACCTTC.

J is TRBJ2-5 and V is TRBV5-1, with 7 bases identical to TRBD2. Trimming removed 4 bases from V and 5 bases from J; junction bases left unmatched: 8. Germline loops: CDR1 SGHRS, CDR2 YFSETQ. This CDR3 has 14 residues. Here the CDR3 DNA reads TGCGCCAGCAGCGGGGAGGGCCGGATGGAGACCCAGTACTTC. Its translation: CASSGEGRMETQYF. The full variable domain, in which reference TRBV5-1 and TRBJ2-5 provide the parts outside the CDR3, is KAGVTQTPRYLIKTRGQQVTLSCSPISGHRSVSWYQQTPGQGLQFLFEYFSETQRNKGNFPGRFSGRQFSNSRSEMNVSTLELGDSALYLCASSGEGRMETQYFGPGTRLLVL.

The rearrangement uses TRBV19 and TRBJ2-5; 9 bases fit TRBD2. The CDR3 runs 13 residues. Per the germline V gene, CDR1 is LNHDA and CDR2 is SQIVND (reference sequence). The V and J ends lost 7 bases and 11 bases, in that order; junction bases with no gene match: 11. This chain's CDR3 is CASTQELAGEQYF. Here the CDR3 DNA reads TGTGCCAGTACCCAGGAACTAGCGGGTGAGCAGTACTTC.

A few counts support this clonotype. J is TRBJ2-3 and V is TRBV29-1; D gene uncertain. This CDR3 contains 13 residues. From germline, CDR1 is SQVTM and CDR2 ANQGSEA. V lost 2 bases to trimming and J lost 1 base, with 7 bases between them. This chain's CDR3 is CSVEPSRTDTQYF. The DNA of the CDR3 is TGCAGCGTTGAACCCTCCCGCACAGATACGCAGTATTTT.

This clonotype showed up just a few times. The V and J genes are TRBV12-3 or TRBV12-4 and TRBJ2-3; 7 nucleotides agree with TRBD2. V was pared by 3 bases and J by 4 bases, with 7 bases of the junction left unmatched. This CDR3 comprises 15 residues. CDR3 nucleotide sequence: TGTGCCAGCAGTTTCTTGGCGGGAGTGGCAGATACGCAGTATTTT. This translates into CASSFLAGVADTQYF.

The chain has TRBV5-1 and TRBJ2-5; a weak D match, TRBD1 (6 bases). The V and J ends lost 4 bases and 13 bases respectively, with 17 bases between them. The CDR3 consists of 12 residues. The germline gives CDR1 SGHRS, CDR2 YFSETQ. This CDR3 is CASSPAQGNWYF. CDR3 bases: TGCGCCAGCAGCCCCGCGCAGGGGAACTGGTACTTC.

V and J are TRBV5-1 and TRBJ2-5, with 10 bases lining up with TRBD2. The J call could be wrong; TRBJ2-7 is a better fit for the DNA end. The CDR3 is 16 amino acids. The V gene's germline CDR1 is SGHRS and CDR2 YFSETQ. CDR3 DNA: TGCGCCAGCAGCTTGGAAGTAGCGGGAGGCGCCTACGAGCAGTACTTC. It yields the protein CASSLEVAGGAYEQYF.

The chain joins TRBV7-9 to TRBJ2-5; no definite D call. V was shortened by 1 base and J by 5 bases, with 14 bases between the two germline ends. The CDR3 contains 15 residues. The germline CDR1 and CDR2 sequences are SEHNR and FQNEAQ (reference sequence). CDR3 sequence: CASSLVTSQGETQYF. In DNA, the CDR3 is TGTGCCAGCAGCTTAGTAACCTCACAAGGGGAGACCCAGTACTTC.

The chain links TRBV20-1 to TRBJ2-7, with 10 bases aligning to TRBD2. J was trimmed by 3 bases and V by 4 bases; bases with no gene match: 3. This CDR3 contains 13 residues. Germline V gene lookup returns CDR1 DFQATT and CDR2 SNEGSKA (reference sequence). CDR3 sequence reads: CSATSGGYYEQYF. The CDR3 coding sequence is TGCAGTGCTACTAGCGGGGGTTACTACGAGCAGTACTTC.

The chain joins TRBV18 to TRBJ2-4; 11 positions agree with TRBD2. Trimming took 6 bases from V and 13 from J; bases not matched to a gene: 11. Germline assignment: CDR1 KGHSH and CDR2 LQKENI. CDR3 size: 14 residues. DNA of the CDR3: TGTGCCAGCTCGGAGCGACTAGCGGGGTATTGGCAGTACTTC. This codes for CASSERLAGYWQYF.

This clonotype turned up a few times. V and J are TRBV6-5 and TRBJ2-6; the D gene is possibly TRBD1 (5 bases). The ends were cut back, 6 bases at V and 0 bases at J, with 9 bases in the middle. This CDR3 spans 15 amino acids. Germline-derived CDR1 and CDR2 are MNHEY and SVGAGI. CDR3 in amino acids: CASSQDISGANVLTF. In nucleotides, the CDR3 is TGTGCCAGCAGCCAGGACATCTCTGGGGCCAACGTCCTGACTTTC.

This clonotype was detected a few times. The V gene is TRBV7-2, the J gene TRBJ2-7; 10 nucleotides align to TRBD2. The V gene end was trimmed by 1 base and the J gene end by 1 base; junction bases not matched to a gene: 1. The CDR3 is 15 amino acids. Germline CDR1 reads SGHTA; CDR2 reads FQGNSA. In nucleotides, the CDR3 is TGTGCCAGCAGCTTAGTACTAGCGGGATCCTACGAGCAGTACTTC. Translation: CASSLVLAGSYEQYF.

This chain joins TRBV7-9 and TRBJ2-1; possibly TRBD1 or TRBD2 for D (6 bases each). Germline V gives CDR1 SEHNR, CDR2 FQNEAQ (reference sequence). This CDR3 has 16 residues. V was shortened by 7 bases and J by 5 bases, with 21 bases between the two germline ends. The chain's CDR3 is CASNGGGYRNHNEQFF. The DNA of the CDR3 is TGTGCCAGCAACGGGGGCGGGTACCGAAATCACAATGAGCAGTTCTTC.

This clonotype occurred a few times. The V gene is TRBV28, the J gene TRBJ2-7; 8 positions match TRBD1. The V segment lost 5 bases and the J segment 3 bases; nucleotides outside the gene matches: 12. This CDR3 contains 16 residues. Germline V gene sequence: CDR1 MDHEN, CDR2 SYDVKM. Here the CDR3 DNA reads TGTGCCAGCAGTCCAAGTCCGGGACAGGTGGACTACGAGCAGTACTTC. Translating it yields CASSPSPGQVDYEQYF.

V is TRBV5-1 and J is TRBJ2-3; TRBD2 aligns across 13 bases. CDR1 SGHRS and CDR2 YFSETQ come from the germline V gene. V dropped 4 bases and J dropped 5; count of bases not matched to a gene: 10. This CDR3 comprises 17 residues. In DNA form, the CDR3 reads TGCGCCAGCAGCCCCCGCACTAGCGGGGGGGCCAGAGATACGCAGTATTTT. This encodes CASSPRTSGGARDTQYF. Full variable domain (missing parts from reference TRBV5-1 and TRBJ2-3): KAGVTQTPRYLIKTRGQQVTLSCSPISGHRSVSWYQQTPGQGLQFLFEYFSETQRNKGNFPGRFSGRQFSNSRSEMNVSTLELGDSALYLCASSPRTSGGARDTQYFGPGTRLTVL.

This chain uses TRBV25-1 with TRBJ2-4; TRBD2 might be the D (6 bases). V dropped 5 bases and J dropped 13 bases, with 33 bases sitting between them. The CDR3 has 18 residues. Germline loops: CDR1 MGHDK, CDR2 SYGVNS. The CDR3 DNA sequence: TGTGCCAGCAGTCCACTCCGAGGAGACGGACTACTCCCTAGGGAGCAGTACTTC. Translation: CASSPLRGDGLLPREQYF.